This TCR beta chain originates from a study of blood T cells in healthy people across ages (dated by TCRdb to between 2015 and 2016). With regard to the full study: In model experiments, template switching captured about one uniquely barcoded TCR beta cDNA molecule for every two T cells. To track age-related changes in TCR beta repertoire diversity, the study relied on deep sequencing normalized with unique cDNA molecular identifiers. Donors were grouped into four age groups: young (average roughly 16 years), middle-aged (approximately 41), aged (62) and long-lived (about 90). Donors of different ages were randomly distributed across sequencing lanes to avoid experimental bias. Two additional independent replicas of 1 million unique cDNA reads from the same blood draw were analyzed for two donors (one aged 18 to 29 and one aged 80 or older). What the research found in general, with its limitations: The CMV infection status of donors was not known, potentially confounding age-related changes in expanded clonotypes. Estimates of total diversity from one million sequenced T cells were regarded as lower bounds and underestimates. As age increased, observed TCR beta diversity per million T cells dropped in a roughly linear way, and a significant reduction was already evident by age about 40. Compared with the aged group, the long-lived group had more naive CD4+ T cells, fewer expanded clones and increased TCR diversity, suggesting age selection. Since profiling was done on bulk unsorted PBMCs, naive and antigen-experienced compartments could not be conclusively compared. Observed TCR beta diversity correlated strongly with the percentage of naive T cells measured by flow cytometry.

Systemically healthy Caucasian individuals from Russia, 35 to 50 in total and aged about 6 to 100 years, were included as donors. Each donor gave ten milliliters of peripheral blood, collected into EDTA-treated Vacutainer tubes. Ficoll-Paque density-gradient centrifugation was used to isolate PBMCs, with at least 6.5 million obtained per sample. Total RNA was extracted from PBMCs with Trizol reagent, with at least 5.5 micrograms obtained per sample. Naive CD45RAhigh/CD27high T cell percentages were measured by flow cytometry on a PBMC aliquot from every donor. Libraries came from 5' RACE. The reads were generated on an Illumina HiSeq 2500. A second PCR of about 7 to 12 cycles was run with a J-beta primer mix and a sample-barcoded 5' primer. A template-switch 5' adaptor carrying 12 random nucleotides introduced a unique molecular identifier onto each TCR beta cDNA molecule. Each sample yielded at least 2.5 million CDR3-containing paired-end reads. All of the RNA was converted into first-strand cDNA using the Mint cDNA synthesis kit, with a TRBC-specific oligonucleotide serving as the primer. All cDNA was treated with uracil-DNA glycosylase and then went through a first 18-cycle PCR with the universal primers M1SS and BC2_uni_R. The source study handled its data this way. Normalization of each sample was performed by random selection of 1 million high-quality reads, each carrying a distinct molecular identifier. Instead of being binned into consensus sequences, reads with shared molecular identifiers were discarded. MiTCR, run with a Q25 quality threshold and the strictest error-elimination algorithm, handled CDR3 identification, clonotype clustering and error correction. A nonparametric unseen species model using Euler transformation provided a lower-bound estimate of total TCR beta diversity. The public reads were reanalyzed by TCRdb: fastp trimming at Q25, MiXCR alignment, in-frame beta chains only. Entries that share a CDR3 protein sequence are merged under the most common genes and DNA. The V and J calls were determined by TCRdb, not by the authors. This sample lists approximately 770,000 distinct CDR3 sequences; 58% were detected once. The top ten constitute over 20% of the sample.

The junction carries 10 bases between V and J, which are trimmed by 6 bases and 1 base respectively. From the cysteine through the phenylalanine, the CDR3 covers 13 amino acids. Only the CDR3 DNA is retained, 39 bases long and in frame from the first base. The CDR1 and CDR2 encoded by the germline V gene are LGHNA and YSLEER. Points on this clonotype: Its specific antigen is unknown. No much larger clonotype is one base removed from it; base qualities were not supplied.

Sequencing was done on a sample of blood. The chain links TRBV4-3 with TRBJ2-7; the D gene cannot be named for sure. This sequence originates from a man aged 25 to 40 in good health. The DNA sequence reads TGCGCCAGCAGTCCGTCCCAATCCTACGAGCAGTACTTC. This is translated as CASSPSQSYEQYF.